The 20 T cell receptor beta chains presented below share a single source sample, sequenced in a study of T-cell memory formation after mild COVID-19. TCRdb called the 5' RACE reads again in MiXCR, with one record for every CDR3 protein. Of around 300,000 distinct CDR3 sequences in the sample, roughly an eighth were seen once. The sequenced sample was PBMCs or a T cell subset sorted from them (not recorded which). These receptors all come from a man aged 18 to 35 who had mild COVID-19 (a few samples of this study predate the infection). Cell type and time point are not known.

This clonotype showed up many times. The genes are TRBV12-3 or TRBV12-4 and TRBJ1-2; D is unresolved. CDR3 size: 16 residues. V lost 2 bases to trimming and J lost 4 bases, with 17 bases between them. This chain's CDR3 is CASSLSNPRGTYGYTF. Written as DNA, the CDR3 is TGTGCCAGCAGTTTAAGTAACCCGCGCGGTACCTATGGCTACACCTTC.

This clonotype was recorded at least ten times. This chain joins TRBV14 and TRBJ1-1; D uncertain. Germline V gives CDR1 SGHDN, CDR2 FVKESK. The V end lost 1 base, the J end lost 8 bases, and 5 bases lay between the germline ends. This CDR3 region has 11 residues. The CDR3 spells CASSQGAEAFF. For the CDR3, the DNA is TGTGCCAGCAGCCAAGGCGCGGAAGCTTTCTTT.

This chain joins TRBV19 and TRBJ1-4; maybe TRBD1 (5 bases). The CDR3 sequence is 11 residues long. Between the trimmed V and J ends, which lost 7 bases and 13 bases, there was a span of 13 bases. CDR1 and CDR2 from the germline V gene are LNHDA and SQIVND (reference sequence). The CDR3 bases are TGTGCCAGTAATTGGCAGGGATTACTGTTTTTT. Amino acid sequence: CASNWQGLLFF.

This clonotype has a handful of counts. The J gene is TRBJ2-2, the V gene TRBV5-6, with a weak D call TRBD2 (6 bases). Germline V gene sequence: CDR1 SGHDT, CDR2 YYEEEE. CDR3 length: 15 residues. Trimming pared 4 bases from V and 3 bases from J, leaving 13 bases between. CDR3: CASSTGVRDTGELFF. The DNA for the CDR3 is TGTGCCAGCAGCACGGGGGTACGGGACACCGGGGAGCTGTTTTTT.

The chain couples TRBV3-1 to TRBJ1-4, with D unresolved. The CDR3 totals 17 residues. Germline CDR1 is LGHDT and CDR2 is YNNKEL (reference sequence). Deletions cut 0 bases from V and 0 bases from J, with 11 bases between. In DNA, the CDR3 is TGTGCCAGCAGCCAAGATCGTCTAAGTTCAACTAATGAAAAACTGTTTTTT. It is translated as CASSQDRLSSTNEKLFF.

This clonotype was observed many times. The chain employs TRBV29-1 and TRBJ2-2; TRBD1 agrees at 8 bases. With 7 bases clipped from V and 5 bases from J, the junction kept 9 bases outside the gene matches. The CDR3 spans 14 residues. The germline CDR1 and CDR2 sequences are SQVTM and ANQGSEA. CDR3 nucleotides: TGCAGCGCGGCACAGGGGGTGCGGACCGGGGAGCTGTTTTTT. Its translation: CSAAQGVRTGELFF.

V gene TRBV4-2 combines with J gene TRBJ2-5; D is perhaps TRBD2 (6 bases). V was cut by 2 bases and J by 5 bases, with 12 bases left in between. Germline loops: CDR1 LGHNA, CDR2 YNFKEQ. This CDR3 region has 14 residues. CDR3 nucleotide sequence: TGTGCCAGCAGCCAAACTAGCCATGATGAGACCCAGTACTTC. Its translation: CASSQTSHDETQYF.

This clonotype occurred many times. The chain combines TRBV4-1 with TRBJ2-3, with 12 bases aligning to TRBD2. CDR3 length: 18 residues. The V gene's germline CDR1 is MGHRA and CDR2 YSYEKL. V shed 3 bases and J 1 base; nucleotides not matched to a gene: 8. The chain's CDR3 is CASSHRLAGAKGTDTQYF. The DNA of the CDR3 is TGCGCCAGCAGCCATCGACTAGCGGGGGCCAAGGGCACAGATACGCAGTATTTT.

This clonotype was seen a few times. The chain uses TRBV4-1 and TRBJ1-4; D call uncertain. CDR1 is MGHRA and CDR2 is YSYEKL in the germline V gene. The CDR3 has 14 amino acids. Trimming stripped 0 bases from V and 9 bases from J, with 11 bases between. The CDR3 here is CASSQDPLTKKLFF. The CDR3 DNA sequence: TGCGCCAGCAGCCAAGACCCCCTCACAAAAAAACTGTTTTTT.

This clonotype was counted at least ten times. V is TRBV5-1 and J is TRBJ2-1; 11 bases fit TRBD2. The length of the CDR3 is 15 residues. CDR1 and CDR2 (germline): SGHRS, YFSETQ. With 5 bases clipped from V and 4 bases from J, the junction kept 5 bases outside the gene matches. In DNA form, the CDR3 reads TGCGCCAGCAGATCTAGCGGGGGGACTTACAATGAGCAGTTCTTC. Protein sequence: CASRSSGGTYNEQFF. Variable domain in full (rest from reference TRBV5-1 and TRBJ2-1): KAGVTQTPRYLIKTRGQQVTLSCSPISGHRSVSWYQQTPGQGLQFLFEYFSETQRNKGNFPGRFSGRQFSNSRSEMNVSTLELGDSALYLCASRSSGGTYNEQFFGPGTRLTVL.

Only a few counts were recorded for this clonotype. The rearrangement uses TRBV19 and TRBJ2-4; D perhaps matches TRBD2 (5 bases). CDR1 is LNHDA, CDR2 SQIVND, per germline (reference sequence). The CDR3 length is 13 residues. Trimming took 3 bases from V and 6 from J, leaving 9 bases between them. The CDR3 DNA is TGTGCCAGTAGTATCGGGGATTTAAACATTCAGTACTTC. Translating gives CASSIGDLNIQYF.

Only a few counts were recorded for this clonotype. This rearrangement joins TRBV28 to TRBJ2-5, with D perhaps TRBD1 (5 bases). The CDR3 contains 15 residues. CDR1 is MDHEN, CDR2 SYDVKM, per germline. V lost 6 bases and J 3 bases, leaving 17 bases between the germline ends. CDR3 DNA sequence: TGTGCCAGCAGCCCAGAAGGGGTCTGGAAAGAGACCCAGTACTTC. Translated, it gives CASSPEGVWKETQYF.

V and J are TRBV15 and TRBJ1-2, with D unclear. The length of the CDR3 is 13 residues. Trimming removed 0 bases at V and 2 bases at J, with 4 bases between. CDR1 is LNHNV and CDR2 is YYDKDF in the germline V gene (reference sequence). In DNA, the CDR3 is TGTGCCACCAGCAGAGATGGAAACTATGGCTACACCTTC. As protein: CATSRDGNYGYTF.

This clonotype was detected only a few times. This chain joins TRBV12-3 or TRBV12-4 and TRBJ2-1, with D uncertain. This CDR3 is built from 11 residues. Trimming took off 6 bases at V and 8 bases at J, with 8 bases between the two ends. The CDR3 nucleotides read TGTGCCAGCAGCCGTGGGGATGAGCAGTTCTTC. It translates to CASSRGDEQFF.

The rearrangement uses TRBV12-3 or TRBV12-4 and TRBJ1-5; D remains unclear. CDR3 length equals 15 residues. Between the trimmed V and J ends, which lost 3 bases and 5 bases, there was a span of 14 bases. CDR3 nucleotide sequence: TGTGCCAGCAGTTTCTCACGGAACATTCATCAGCCCCAGCATTTT. Translated: CASSFSRNIHQPQHF.

This chain links TRBV4-3 with TRBJ1-1; D possibly corresponds to TRBD1 (5 bases). Germline CDR1 reads LGHNA; CDR2 reads YSLEER. This CDR3 spans 13 amino acids. V was cut by 0 bases and J by 11 bases, with 13 bases left in between. The CDR3 nucleotides read TGCGCCAGCAGCCAAGACAGGGTTATGAGGGCTTTCTTT. Encoded protein: CASSQDRVMRAFF.

This clonotype was detected a few times. Here the CDR3 reads CASSPGRDYGYTF. As DNA, the CDR3 is TGTGCCAGCTCACCAGGGAGGGATTATGGCTACACCTTC. V gene TRBV18 combines with J gene TRBJ1-2; D gene uncertain. Trimming removed 2 bases from V and 5 bases from J, with 9 bases in between. CDR3 length: 13 amino acids. Per germline, CDR1 KGHSH and CDR2 LQKENI.

The rearrangement links TRBV18 to TRBJ1-1; tentative D call: TRBD1 (5 bases). The germline CDR1 and CDR2 sequences are KGHSH and LQKENI. The CDR3 consists of 14 residues. Trimming took 6 bases from V and 3 from J, leaving 14 bases between them. For the CDR3, the DNA is TGTGCCAGCTCTCAAACCGACAGCGACACTGAAGCTTTCTTT. Protein: CASSQTDSDTEAFF.

This clonotype was picked up many times. V and J are TRBV4-2 and TRBJ1-6; no clear D. The germline V and J ends were trimmed by 0 bases and 7 bases, with 4 bases remaining between them. This CDR3 comprises 13 residues. Looked up from germline, CDR1 is LGHNA and CDR2 is YNFKEQ. As DNA, the CDR3 is TGTGCCAGCAGCCAAGATCGGAATTCACCCCTCCACTTT. This encodes CASSQDRNSPLHF.

This clonotype has just a few counts. V gene TRBV7-3 combines with J gene TRBJ2-2, with D hard to call. The germline V and J ends were trimmed by 5 bases and 4 bases, with 5 bases remaining between them. The CDR3 length is 12 residues. Germline CDR1 and CDR2: SGHTA and FQGTGA. DNA of the CDR3: TGTGCCAGCAGCAAGCGCACCGGGGAGCTGTTTTTT. Encoded protein: CASSKRTGELFF.